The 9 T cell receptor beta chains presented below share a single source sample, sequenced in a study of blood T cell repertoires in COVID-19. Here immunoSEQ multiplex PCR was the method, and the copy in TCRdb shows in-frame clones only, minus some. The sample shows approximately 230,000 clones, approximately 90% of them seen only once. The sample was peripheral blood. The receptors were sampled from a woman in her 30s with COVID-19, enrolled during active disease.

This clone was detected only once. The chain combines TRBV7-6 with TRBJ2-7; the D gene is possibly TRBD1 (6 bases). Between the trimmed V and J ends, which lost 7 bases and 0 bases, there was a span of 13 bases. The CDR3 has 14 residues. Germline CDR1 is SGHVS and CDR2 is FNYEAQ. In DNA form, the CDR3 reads TGTGCCAGCACCCGGACAGTAGACTCCTACGAGCAGTACTTC. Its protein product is CASTRTVDSYEQYF.

CDR3 DNA sequence: TGTGCCAGCAGGGGGACTAGCGGGGGATACAATGAGCAGTTCTTC. It is translated as CASRGTSGGYNEQFF. The V gene is TRBV28, the J gene TRBJ2-1; 14 nucleotides match TRBD2. CDR3 length: 15 residues. J was trimmed by 4 bases and V by 6 bases; bases with no gene match: 2. Germline V gene sequence: CDR1 MDHEN, CDR2 SYDVKM.

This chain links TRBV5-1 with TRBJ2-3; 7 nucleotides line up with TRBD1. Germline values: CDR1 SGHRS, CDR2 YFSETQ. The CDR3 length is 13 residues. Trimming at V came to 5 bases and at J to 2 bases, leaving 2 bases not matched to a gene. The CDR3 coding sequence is TGCGCCAGCAGGACAGGGACCACAGATACGCAGTATTTT. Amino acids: CASRTGTTDTQYF.

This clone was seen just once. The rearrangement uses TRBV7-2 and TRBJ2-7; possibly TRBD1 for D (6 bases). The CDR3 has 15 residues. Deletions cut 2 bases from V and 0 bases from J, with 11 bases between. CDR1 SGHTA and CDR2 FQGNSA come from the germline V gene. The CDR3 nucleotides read TGTGCCAGCAGCTTATCGAGACAGGCCTCCTACGAGCAGTACTTC. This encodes CASSLSRQASYEQYF.

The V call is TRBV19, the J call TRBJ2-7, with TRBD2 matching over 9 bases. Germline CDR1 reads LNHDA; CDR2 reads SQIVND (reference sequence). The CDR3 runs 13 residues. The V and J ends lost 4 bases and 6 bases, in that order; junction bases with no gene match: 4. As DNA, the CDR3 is TGTGCCAGTAGTAGCAGCGGGGGGCTCGAGCAGTACTTC. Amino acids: CASSSSGGLEQYF. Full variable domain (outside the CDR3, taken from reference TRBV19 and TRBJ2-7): DGGITQSPKYLFRKEGQNVTLSCEQNLNHDAMYWYRQDPGQGLRLIYYSQIVNDFQKGDIAEGYSVSREKKESFPLTVTSAQKNPTAFYLCASSSSGGLEQYFGPGTRLTVT.

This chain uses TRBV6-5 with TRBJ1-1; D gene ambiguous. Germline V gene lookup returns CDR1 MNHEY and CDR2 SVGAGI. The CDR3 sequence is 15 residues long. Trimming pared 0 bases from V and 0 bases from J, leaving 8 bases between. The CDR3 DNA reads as TGTGCCAGCAGTTACTCCGGCGGAATGAACACTGAAGCTTTCTTT. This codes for CASSYSGGMNTEAFF.

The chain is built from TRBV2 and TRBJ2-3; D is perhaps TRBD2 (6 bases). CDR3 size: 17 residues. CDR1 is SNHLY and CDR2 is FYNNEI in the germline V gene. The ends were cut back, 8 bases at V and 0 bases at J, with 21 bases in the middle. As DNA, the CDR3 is TGTGCCAGCGGCGTGGCGGGGAGAGTGCTTAGCACAGATACGCAGTATTTT. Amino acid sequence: CASGVAGRVLSTDTQYF.

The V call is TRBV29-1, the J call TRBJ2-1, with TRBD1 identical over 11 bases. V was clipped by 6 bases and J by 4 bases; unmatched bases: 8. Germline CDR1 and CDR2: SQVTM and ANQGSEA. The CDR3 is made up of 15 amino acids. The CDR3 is CSVDRDRGGYNEQFF. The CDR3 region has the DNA TGCAGCGTGGACCGGGACAGGGGGGGTTACAATGAGCAGTTCTTC.

CDR3 sequence (DNA): TGTGCCAGCAGCCAAGCCCAGGAGGGAACCCAAGAGACCCAGTACTTC. Its translation: CASSQAQEGTQETQYF. The chain combines TRBV4-2 with TRBJ2-5; D might be TRBD2 (6 bases). V lost 1 base and J lost 1, with 13 bases in between. The CDR3 covers 16 residues. Germline loops: CDR1 LGHNA, CDR2 YNFKEQ.